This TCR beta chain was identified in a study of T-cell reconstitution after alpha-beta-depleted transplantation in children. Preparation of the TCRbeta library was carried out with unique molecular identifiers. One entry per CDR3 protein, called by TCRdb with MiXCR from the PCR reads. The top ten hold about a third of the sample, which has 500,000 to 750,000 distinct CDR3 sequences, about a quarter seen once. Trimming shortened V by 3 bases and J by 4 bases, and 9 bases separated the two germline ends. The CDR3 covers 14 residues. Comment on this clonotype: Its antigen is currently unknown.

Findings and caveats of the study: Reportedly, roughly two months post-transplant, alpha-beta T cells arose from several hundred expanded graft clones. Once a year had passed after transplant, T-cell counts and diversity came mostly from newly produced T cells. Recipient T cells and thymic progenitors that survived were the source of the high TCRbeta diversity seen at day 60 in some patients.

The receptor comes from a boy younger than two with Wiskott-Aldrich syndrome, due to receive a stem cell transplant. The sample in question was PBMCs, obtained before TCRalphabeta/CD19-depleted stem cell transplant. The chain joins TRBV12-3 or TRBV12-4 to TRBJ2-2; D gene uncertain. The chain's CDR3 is CASSFRHLTGELFF. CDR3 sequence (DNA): TGTGCCAGCAGTTTCAGACATCTCACCGGGGAGCTGTTTTTT.